The sequence of this T cell receptor beta chain was determined in a study of graft-versus-host responses after intestinal transplantation. Clones were sequenced by immunoSEQ multiplex PCR, and TCRdb holds only the in-frame ones, with some missing. Among some 110,000 clones listed, 87% were seen once. Points on this clone: Its target is unknown.

The V gene's germline CDR1 is LGHNT and CDR2 FRNRAP. This CDR3 contains 15 residues. V was shortened by 1 base and J by 0 bases, with 10 bases between the two germline ends. Study-level results: GvH clones surfaced in recipient marrow, some emerging earlier in ileum or blood.

The chain joins TRBV12-5 to TRBJ2-7; D is undetermined. The sample here was unstimulated CD4+ T cells sorted from spleen or lymph node cells, taken before intestinal transplant. The sequence derives from a human donor who received an intestinal transplant. The CDR3 DNA reads as TGTGCTAGTGGTTTGGGGCAGGCCCGCTCCTACGAGCAGTACTTC. This gives the protein CASGLGQARSYEQYF.